Shown below are 13 T cell receptor beta chains from a single sample sequenced in a study of graft-versus-host responses after intestinal transplantation (dated by TCRdb to the early 2020s). The library was made by the immunoSEQ multiplex PCR assay. Held by TCRdb, this immuneACCESS table contains in-frame sequences only and omits some clones. Under half of the omission traces to an unresolved V gene where checked; the cause of the rest is unknown. Present in this sample are some 45,000 clones, just under 95% of which were seen just once. Clones ranked in the top ten supply roughly 1.6% of the sample. Sequenced material: PBMCs, taken roughly 51 weeks after intestinal transplant. These receptors were taken from a human patient who received an intestinal transplant, so some T cells may come from the graft donor.

V and J are TRBV5-4 and TRBJ2-7; 9 bases fit TRBD1. This CDR3 is built from 14 residues. Germline V gene lookup returns CDR1 SGHNT and CDR2 YYREEE (reference sequence). V gave up 6 bases and J gave up 2 bases; unmatched junction bases: 6. The CDR3 coding sequence is TGTGCCAGCATGCCGGGACAGGGACCCTACGAGCAGTACTTC. This codes for CASMPGQGPYEQYF.

V usage is TRBV19 and J usage is TRBJ1-1; TRBD1 matches 7 bases. Germline V gene sequence: CDR1 LNHDA, CDR2 SQIVND (reference sequence). The CDR3 length is 14 residues. V gave up 4 bases and J gave up 6 bases; unmatched junction bases: 8. CDR3 in DNA: TGTGCCAGTAGTACGGACAGGACCGGACCTGAAGCTTTCTTT. Protein: CASSTDRTGPEAFF.

The rearrangement links TRBV4-3 to TRBJ1-5; tentatively, D is TRBD1 (6 bases). Trimming left V 1 base short and J 2 bases short, with 9 bases between. The CDR3 runs to 15 residues. Germline CDR1 LGHNA, CDR2 YSLEER. Here the CDR3 reads CASSQGGLGNQPQHF. The CDR3 coding sequence is TGCGCCAGCAGCCAAGGGGGGCTGGGCAATCAGCCCCAGCATTTT.

The rearrangement links TRBV7-9 to TRBJ2-1, with 13 bases lining up with TRBD2. With 5 bases clipped from V and 7 bases from J, the junction kept 8 bases outside the gene matches. There are 16 residues in the CDR3. CDR1 SEHNR and CDR2 FQNEAQ come from the germline V gene (reference sequence). This CDR3 is CASSPAGTSGINEQFF. CDR3 nucleotide sequence: TGTGCCAGCAGCCCTGCCGGGACTAGCGGGATTAATGAGCAGTTCTTC.

This CDR3 is CASSLETSGRTYYEQYF. The CDR3 bases are TGTGCCAGCAGCTTGGAGACTAGCGGGAGGACCTACTACGAGCAGTACTTC. This chain connects TRBV5-4 to TRBJ2-5, with 13 bases aligning to TRBD2. The DNA end is more similar to TRBJ2-7, so the J call may be wrong. The CDR3 covers 17 residues. CDR1 and CDR2 from the germline V gene are SGHNT and YYREEE (reference sequence).

The gene calls are TRBV6-5 and TRBJ2-7; 10 bases agree with TRBD1. Germline CDR1 and CDR2: MNHEY and SVGAGI. This CDR3 is built from 13 residues. The ends lost 5 bases at V and 3 bases at J; junction bases unmatched: 1. The CDR3 is CASSGDRGYEQYF. The CDR3 nucleotides are TGTGCCAGCAGTGGGGACAGGGGCTACGAGCAGTACTTC.

J is TRBJ2-2 and V is TRBV7-9, with 16 bases aligning to TRBD2. In germline, CDR1 is SEHNR, CDR2 FQNEAQ (reference sequence). The CDR3 covers 17 residues. V lost 6 bases, J lost 7 bases, and 8 bases stayed unmatched. The CDR3 region has the DNA TGTGCCAGCAGTTCCGGGACTAGCGGGAGGGTCCACGGGGAGCTGTTTTTT. This codes for CASSSGTSGRVHGELFF.

On this clone itself: Other DNA sequences in the same sample also yield this CDR3. The rearrangement uses TRBV5-6 and TRBJ2-6; the D is unclear. The germline V gene has CDR1 SGHDT and CDR2 YYEEEE. The CDR3 has 15 amino acids. The germline V and J ends were trimmed by 2 bases and 0 bases, with 6 bases remaining between them. The CDR3 protein is CASSLTSSGANVLTF. For the CDR3, the DNA is TGTGCCAGCAGCTTAACCAGCTCTGGGGCCAACGTCCTGACTTTC.

This clone appeared a few times. The rearrangement uses TRBV6-6 and TRBJ1-3; D uncertain. Between the trimmed V and J ends, which lost 0 bases and 4 bases, there was a span of 7 bases. The V gene's germline CDR1 is MNHNY and CDR2 SVGAGI (reference sequence). The length of the CDR3 is 14 residues. CDR3 sequence: CASSYSQSGNTIYF. The DNA of the CDR3 is TGTGCCAGCAGTTACTCACAATCCGGAAACACCATATATTTT.

The gene calls are TRBV6-5 and TRBJ2-4; no reliable D call. Trimming removed 2 bases from V and 3 bases from J, with 5 bases in between. The V gene's germline CDR1 is MNHEY and CDR2 SVGAGI. This CDR3 is 13 amino acids long. The CDR3 DNA is TGTGCCAGCAGTTACGGGGACAAAAACATTCAGTACTTC. Protein sequence: CASSYGDKNIQYF.

V is TRBV4-1 and J is TRBJ2-5; D ambiguous. The V gene's germline CDR1 is MGHRA and CDR2 YSYEKL. Trimming shortened V by 1 base and J by 5 bases, and 8 bases separated the two germline ends. The CDR3 has 13 residues. The CDR3 region has the DNA TGCGCCAGCAGCCAAGTCCCGGGCGAGACCCAGTACTTC. Protein: CASSQVPGETQYF.

This chain connects TRBV5-1 to TRBJ2-7; no clear D. The V end lost 4 bases, the J end lost 1 base, and 12 bases lay between the germline ends. Looked up from germline, CDR1 is SGHRS and CDR2 is YFSETQ. The CDR3 spans 14 residues. As DNA, the CDR3 is TGCGCCAGCAGCCCTAGACGCGGTTCCTACGAGCAGTACTTC. Amino acids: CASSPRRGSYEQYF.

The chain joins TRBV7-6 to TRBJ2-7; 9 nucleotides match TRBD1. CDR3 length: 15 residues. V shed 6 bases, J shed 3 bases, and the junction held 9 bases outside the gene matches. Germline values: CDR1 SGHVS, CDR2 FNYEAQ. CDR3 sequence: CASSLQGAGLYEQYF. The CDR3 DNA sequence: TGTGCCAGCAGTTTACAGGGGGCGGGCCTCTACGAGCAGTACTTC.